This T cell receptor beta chain was found in a study of blood T cell repertoires in COVID-19. Across the study: Nucleic acid was either cDNA or gDNA, and it came from T cells, B-cell-depleted T cells, or PBMCs.

Per the original data handling: Scientists estimated how many nucleated cells there were by amplifying reference gene primers. Clones were read by immunoSEQ multiplex PCR, and TCRdb kept only the in-frame ones, dropping some. The V and J calls and clone size are taken from that table; D and trimming were inferred from the DNA. Among around 59,000 clones listed, 70% to 90% were seen once. The germline V gene encodes CDR1 MNHNY and CDR2 SVGAGI (reference sequence). V lost 7 bases to trimming and J lost 5 bases, with 15 bases between them. This CDR3 has 14 residues. The sample comprised peripheral blood. The chain links TRBV6-6 to TRBJ1-5; maybe TRBD1 (5 bases). The source is a man aged 60-69 years with acute or convalescent COVID-19. CDR3 residues: CASTQSTGYQPQHF. The CDR3 bases are TGTGCCAGCACCCAATCAACAGGCTATCAGCCCCAGCATTTT.